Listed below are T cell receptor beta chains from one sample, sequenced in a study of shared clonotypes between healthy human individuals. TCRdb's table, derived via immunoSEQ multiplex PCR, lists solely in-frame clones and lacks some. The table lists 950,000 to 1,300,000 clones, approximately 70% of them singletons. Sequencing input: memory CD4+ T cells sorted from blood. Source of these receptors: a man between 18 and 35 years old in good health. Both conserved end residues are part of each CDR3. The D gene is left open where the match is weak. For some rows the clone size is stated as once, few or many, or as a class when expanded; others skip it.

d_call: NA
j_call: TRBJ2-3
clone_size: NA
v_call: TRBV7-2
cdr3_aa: CASSLLADTQYF
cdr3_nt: TGTGCCAGCAGCCTACTAGCTGATACGCAGTATTTT

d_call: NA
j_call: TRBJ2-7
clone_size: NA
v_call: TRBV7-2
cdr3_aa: CASSLTDYEQYF
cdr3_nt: TGTGCCAGCAGCCTTACGGACTACGAGCAGTACTTC

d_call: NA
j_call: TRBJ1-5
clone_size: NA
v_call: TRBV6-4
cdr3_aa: CASSQEANQPQHF
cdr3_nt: TGTGCCAGCAGTCAAGAGGCCAATCAGCCCCAGCATTTT

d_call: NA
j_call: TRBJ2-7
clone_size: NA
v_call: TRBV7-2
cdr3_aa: CASARDHYEQYF
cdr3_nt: TGTGCCAGCGCGCGGGACCACTACGAGCAGTACTTC

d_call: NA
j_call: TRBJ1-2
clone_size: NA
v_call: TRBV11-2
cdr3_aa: CASSVRALYGYTF
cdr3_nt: TGTGCCAGCAGCGTCAGGGCCCTCTATGGCTACACCTTC

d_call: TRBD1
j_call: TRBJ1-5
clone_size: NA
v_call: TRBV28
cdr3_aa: CASRSARTGGQAYNQPQHF
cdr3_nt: TGTGCCAGCAGATCCGCCCGGACAGGGGGCCAGGCGTACAATCAGCCCCAGCATTTT

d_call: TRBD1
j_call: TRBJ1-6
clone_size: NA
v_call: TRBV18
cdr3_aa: CASSSDRADNSPLHF
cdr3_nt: TGTGCCAGCTCGTCCGACAGGGCCGATAATTCACCCCTCCACTTT

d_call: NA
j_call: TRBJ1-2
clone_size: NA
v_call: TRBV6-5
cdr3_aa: CASSPSGTYYGYTF
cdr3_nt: TGTGCCAGCAGCCCATCCGGGACGTACTATGGCTACACCTTC

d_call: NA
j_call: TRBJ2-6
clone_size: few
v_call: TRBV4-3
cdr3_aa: CASSRGRGPGANVLTF
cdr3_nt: TGCGCCAGCAGCCGCGGCCGAGGTCCTGGGGCCAACGTCCTGACTTTC

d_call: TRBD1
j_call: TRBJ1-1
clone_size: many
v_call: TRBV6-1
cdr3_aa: CASSTGRTEAFF
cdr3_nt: TGTGCCAGTTCGACAGGGAGAACTGAAGCTTTCTTT

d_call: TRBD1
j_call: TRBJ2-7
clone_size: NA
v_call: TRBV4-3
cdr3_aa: CASSQVAQGESYEQYF
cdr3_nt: TGCGCCAGCAGCCAAGTCGCCCAGGGGGAAAGCTACGAGCAGTACTTC

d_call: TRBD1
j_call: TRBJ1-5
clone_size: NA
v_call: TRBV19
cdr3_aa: CASSSSDRKGFRPQHF
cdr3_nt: TGTGCCAGTAGCTCCTCGGACAGGAAAGGGTTTCGGCCCCAGCATTTT

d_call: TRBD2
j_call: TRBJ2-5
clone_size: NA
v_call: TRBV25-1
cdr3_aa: CASSPGTSGGETQYF
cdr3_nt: TGTGCCAGCAGCCCTGGGACTAGCGGGGGAGAGACCCAGTACTTC

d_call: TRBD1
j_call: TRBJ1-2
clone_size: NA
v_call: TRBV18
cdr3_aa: CASSLPLRRTGMIGYTF
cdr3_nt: TGTGCCAGCTCACTTCCCCTTCGTAGGACAGGGATGATCGGCTACACCTTC

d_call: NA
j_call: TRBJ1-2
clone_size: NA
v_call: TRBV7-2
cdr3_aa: CASSYAGETNYGYTF
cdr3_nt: TGTGCCAGCAGCTATGCAGGGGAAACTAACTATGGCTACACCTTC

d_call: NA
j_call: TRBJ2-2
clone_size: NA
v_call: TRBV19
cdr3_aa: CASSKGLHTGELFF
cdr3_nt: TGTGCCAGTAGTAAGGGACTTCACACCGGGGAGCTGTTTTTT

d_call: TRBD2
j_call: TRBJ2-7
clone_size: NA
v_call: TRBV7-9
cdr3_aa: CASSLSGGTYEQYF
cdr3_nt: TGTGCCAGCAGCCTTAGCGGGGGGACCTACGAGCAGTACTTC

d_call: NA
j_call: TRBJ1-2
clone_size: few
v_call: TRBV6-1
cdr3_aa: CASETAGNYGYTF
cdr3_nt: TGTGCCAGTGAGACCGCAGGCAACTATGGCTACACCTTC